These T cell receptor beta chains were read from a single sample in a study of T cells in Graves' hyperthyroidism and ophthalmopathy. MiXCR, run by TCRdb on the multiplex PCR reads, gives a single entry per CDR3 protein. The sample lists 300,000 to 450,000 distinct CDR3 sequences, more than 11% occurring once. The specimen was blood. Source of these receptors: a woman aged 55-69 years with Graves' hyperthyroidism. Both conserved end residues are part of each CDR3. D genes are given only for firm matches. Expanded clones are given a class, and other clones once, few, many or no size at all.

clone size	V gene	D gene	J gene	CDR3 protein	CDR3 DNA
many	TRBV12-3/TRBV12-4	-	TRBJ1-5	CASSLSVTGFQPQHF	TGTGCCAGCAGTTTATCGGTCACAGGGTTCCAGCCCCAGCATTTT
many	TRBV2	-	TRBJ1-5	CASSEALRGMGQPQHF	TGTGCCAGCAGTGAAGCGCTTCGGGGGATGGGTCAGCCCCAGCATTTT
few	TRBV4-1	TRBD2	TRBJ2-2	CASSQNPSGGGRASGELFF	TGCGCCAGCAGCCAAAACCCCTCAGGAGGCGGGAGGGCATCCGGGGAGCTGTTTTTT
many	TRBV5-1	-	TRBJ2-7	CASNLGFAYYEQYF	TGCGCCAGCAACTTGGGTTTCGCGTATTACGAGCAGTACTTC
many	TRBV20-1	TRBD2	TRBJ2-7	CSARRLAGGGYEQYF	TGCAGTGCTAGAAGGCTAGCGGGAGGGGGCTACGAGCAGTACTTC
-	TRBV19	TRBD2	TRBJ2-1	CASSISGTSFRYNEQFF	TGTGCCAGTAGTATCTCCGGGACTAGCTTTCGCTACAATGAGCAGTTCTTC
few	TRBV5-1	TRBD1	TRBJ1-4	CASRPTTGTVVEKLFF	TGCGCCAGCAGGCCTACGACAGGGACCGTCGTCGAAAAACTGTTTTTT
-	TRBV7-3	TRBD1	TRBJ2-1	CAGSLPGQPGDEQFF	TGTGCCGGCAGCCTTCCGGGACAGCCAGGCGATGAGCAGTTCTTC
many	TRBV3-1	-	TRBJ1-1	CASSQEPGLSTEAFF	TGTGCCAGCAGCCAAGAACCAGGGTTGAGCACTGAAGCTTTCTTT
few	TRBV14	-	TRBJ1-6	CASSPTEAHSPLHF	TGTGCCAGCAGTCCGACAGAAGCCCATTCACCCCTCCACTTT
many	TRBV5-1	-	TRBJ2-7	CASSCYEQYF	TGCGCCAGCAGCTGCTACGAGCAGTACTTC